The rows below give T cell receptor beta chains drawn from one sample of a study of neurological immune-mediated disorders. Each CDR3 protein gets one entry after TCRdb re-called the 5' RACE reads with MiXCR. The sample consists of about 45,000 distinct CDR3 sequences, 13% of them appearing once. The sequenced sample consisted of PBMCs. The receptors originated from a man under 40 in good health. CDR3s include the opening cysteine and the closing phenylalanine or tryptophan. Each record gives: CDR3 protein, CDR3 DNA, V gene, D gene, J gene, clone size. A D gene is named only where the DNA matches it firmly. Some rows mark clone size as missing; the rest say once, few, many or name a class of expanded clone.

cdr3_aa: CASSPMSGSYYQYF
cdr3_nt: TGTGCCAGCTCACCAATGAGCGGTAGCTACTATCAGTACTTC
v_call: TRBV18
d_call: .
j_call: TRBJ2-7
clone_size: .

cdr3_aa: CASSLVSSLHEQFF
cdr3_nt: TGTGCCAGCAGCTTAGTGTCTTCCCTCCATGAGCAGTTCTTC
v_call: TRBV7-9
d_call: .
j_call: TRBJ2-1
clone_size: many

cdr3_aa: CASSLPGAHQPQHF
cdr3_nt: TGTGCCAGCAGCTTACCAGGAGCCCATCAGCCCCAGCATTTT
v_call: TRBV7-2
d_call: .
j_call: TRBJ1-5
clone_size: many

cdr3_aa: CATSDLQETQYF
cdr3_nt: TGTGCCACCAGTGATTTGCAAGAGACCCAGTACTTC
v_call: TRBV24-1
d_call: .
j_call: TRBJ2-5
clone_size: many

cdr3_aa: CIISDMGSSDTQYF
cdr3_nt: TGTATCATCAGTGATATGGGAAGTTCGGATACGCAGTATTTT
v_call: TRBV10-3
d_call: .
j_call: TRBJ2-3
clone_size: .

cdr3_aa: CASRMGGTGSVANVLTF
cdr3_nt: TGTGCCAGCCGGATGGGCGGGACTGGGTCTGTGGCCAACGTCCTGACTTTC
v_call: TRBV7-2
d_call: .
j_call: TRBJ2-6
clone_size: once

cdr3_aa: CASSQEGLAGFEQFF
cdr3_nt: TGCGCCAGCAGCCAAGAGGGACTAGCGGGATTTGAGCAGTTCTTC
v_call: TRBV4-1
d_call: TRBD2
j_call: TRBJ2-1
clone_size: few

cdr3_aa: CASIPTTSGKGEQFF
cdr3_nt: TGTGCCAGCATCCCAACAACTAGCGGGAAGGGTGAGCAGTTCTTC
v_call: TRBV11-2
d_call: TRBD2
j_call: TRBJ2-1
clone_size: .

cdr3_aa: CASSYGVGYPISSGANVLTF
cdr3_nt: TGTGCCAGCAGTTATGGTGTCGGCTACCCGATTAGCTCTGGGGCCAACGTCCTGACTTTC
v_call: TRBV27
d_call: .
j_call: TRBJ2-6
clone_size: many

cdr3_aa: CASSSVDQRSYEQYF
cdr3_nt: TGCGCCAGCAGCTCCGTAGACCAAAGGAGCTACGAGCAGTACTTC
v_call: TRBV5-1
d_call: .
j_call: TRBJ2-7
clone_size: many

cdr3_aa: CSAWSGDRPYEQYF
cdr3_nt: TGCAGTGCTTGGAGCGGGGACAGGCCCTACGAGCAGTACTTC
v_call: TRBV20-1
d_call: .
j_call: TRBJ2-7
clone_size: .

cdr3_aa: CASRLVRPKAGPLLGYEQYF
cdr3_nt: TGTGCAAGTCGCTTAGTCCGCCCTAAAGCGGGGCCCCTGTTGGGCTACGAGCAGTACTTC
v_call: TRBV12-2
d_call: .
j_call: TRBJ2-7
clone_size: .

cdr3_aa: CASSLDLFSGANVLTF
cdr3_nt: TGCGCCAGCAGCTTGGATTTGTTCTCTGGGGCCAACGTCCTGACTTTC
v_call: TRBV5-1
d_call: .
j_call: TRBJ2-6
clone_size: many

cdr3_aa: CASTEAFF
cdr3_nt: TGCGCCAGCACTGAAGCTTTCTTT
v_call: TRBV10-2
d_call: .
j_call: TRBJ1-1
clone_size: many

cdr3_aa: CASSRASGRDEQFF
cdr3_nt: TGCGCCAGCAGTAGAGCTAGCGGGAGGGATGAGCAGTTCTTC
v_call: TRBV5-1
d_call: TRBD2
j_call: TRBJ2-1
clone_size: many

cdr3_aa: CASSLSEFTGELFF
cdr3_nt: TGTGCCAGCAGTTTATCTGAGTTCACCGGGGAGCTGTTTTTT
v_call: TRBV28
d_call: .
j_call: TRBJ2-2
clone_size: many

cdr3_aa: CASSLNPSLQISGASGANVLTF
cdr3_nt: TGCGCCAGCAGCTTGAACCCATCGCTACAAATTAGCGGAGCTTCTGGGGCCAACGTCCTGACTTTC
v_call: TRBV5-1
d_call: .
j_call: TRBJ2-6
clone_size: many

cdr3_aa: CASSRSGRAMDEQFF
cdr3_nt: TGTGCCAGCAGCCGGAGCGGGAGGGCCATGGATGAGCAGTTCTTC
v_call: TRBV7-8
d_call: TRBD2
j_call: TRBJ2-1
clone_size: many

cdr3_aa: CASSLGGRAGANVLTF
cdr3_nt: TGTGCCAGCAGTTTGGGGGGAAGAGCTGGGGCCAACGTCCTGACTTTC
v_call: TRBV12-3/TRBV12-4
d_call: .
j_call: TRBJ2-6
clone_size: few

cdr3_aa: CASSLMGGDYGYTF
cdr3_nt: TGTGCCAGCAGTTTAATGGGGGGCGACTATGGCTACACCTTC
v_call: TRBV28
d_call: .
j_call: TRBJ1-2
clone_size: many

cdr3_aa: CAIKENTGELFF
cdr3_nt: TGTGCCATCAAGGAAAACACCGGGGAGCTGTTTTTT
v_call: TRBV10-3
d_call: .
j_call: TRBJ2-2
clone_size: many

cdr3_aa: CSVAGLAGVSYEQYF
cdr3_nt: TGCAGCGTTGCGGGACTAGCGGGAGTGTCCTACGAGCAGTACTTC
v_call: TRBV29-1
d_call: TRBD2
j_call: TRBJ2-7
clone_size: few

cdr3_aa: CSADPTGRGEQFF
cdr3_nt: TGCAGCGCCGATCCAACCGGGAGGGGTGAGCAGTTCTTC
v_call: TRBV29-1
d_call: TRBD2
j_call: TRBJ2-1
clone_size: many

cdr3_aa: CSARRLGFADTQYF
cdr3_nt: TGCAGTGCTAGACGGCTGGGGTTCGCAGATACGCAGTATTTT
v_call: TRBV20-1
d_call: .
j_call: TRBJ2-3
clone_size: many

cdr3_aa: CSARDRGLSGEQYF
cdr3_nt: TGCAGTGCTAGAGATCGGGGACTCTCGGGGGAGCAGTACTTC
v_call: TRBV20-1
d_call: .
j_call: TRBJ2-7
clone_size: many

cdr3_aa: CSARAGRDYEQYF
cdr3_nt: TGCAGTGCTAGGGCAGGGAGAGACTACGAGCAGTACTTC
v_call: TRBV20-1
d_call: .
j_call: TRBJ2-7
clone_size: many

cdr3_aa: CASNEIASRGNQPQHF
cdr3_nt: TGTGCCAGCAACGAGATAGCTAGCAGGGGCAATCAGCCCCAGCATTTT
v_call: TRBV27
d_call: .
j_call: TRBJ1-5
clone_size: .

cdr3_aa: CASSLSTSGSGEQFF
cdr3_nt: TGCGCCAGCAGCTTGAGTACTAGCGGGAGTGGTGAGCAGTTCTTC
v_call: TRBV5-1
d_call: TRBD2
j_call: TRBJ2-1
clone_size: many

cdr3_aa: CASSLVTGSNSPLHF
cdr3_nt: TGCGCCAGCAGCTTGGTGACAGGGAGTAATTCACCCCTCCACTTT
v_call: TRBV5-1
d_call: TRBD1
j_call: TRBJ1-6
clone_size: many

cdr3_aa: CASKRGAWDNEKLFF
cdr3_nt: TGTGCCAGCAAAAGGGGGGCGTGGGATAATGAAAAACTGTTTTTT
v_call: TRBV6-6
d_call: .
j_call: TRBJ1-4
clone_size: many

cdr3_aa: CASSLTSVHEQYF
cdr3_nt: TGTGCCAGCAGTTTAACTAGCGTTCACGAGCAGTACTTC
v_call: TRBV27
d_call: TRBD2
j_call: TRBJ2-7
clone_size: few

cdr3_aa: CASSVSGTAAGETQYF
cdr3_nt: TGTGCCAGCAGTGTTTCCGGGACGGCGGCGGGGGAGACCCAGTACTTC
v_call: TRBV28
d_call: .
j_call: TRBJ2-5
clone_size: many

cdr3_aa: CASSLGLAGVEQYF
cdr3_nt: TGCGCCAGCAGCTTGGGACTAGCGGGAGTCGAGCAGTACTTC
v_call: TRBV5-1
d_call: TRBD2
j_call: TRBJ2-7
clone_size: .

cdr3_aa: CASSLGTGETQYF
cdr3_nt: TGCGCCAGCAGCTTGGGTACGGGAGAGACCCAGTACTTC
v_call: TRBV5-1
d_call: .
j_call: TRBJ2-5
clone_size: many

cdr3_aa: CSAREGGTGFQPQHF
cdr3_nt: TGCAGTGCTAGAGAGGGCGGGACAGGATTTCAGCCCCAGCATTTT
v_call: TRBV20-1
d_call: TRBD1
j_call: TRBJ1-5
clone_size: many

cdr3_aa: CASSQTGTSGYTGSYEQYF
cdr3_nt: TGTGCCAGCAGCCAAACCGGGACTAGCGGTTATACGGGGTCCTACGAGCAGTACTTC
v_call: TRBV3-1
d_call: TRBD2
j_call: TRBJ2-7
clone_size: many

cdr3_aa: CASSSGTGSYEQYF
cdr3_nt: TGCGCCAGCAGCTCAGGGACTGGCTCCTACGAGCAGTACTTC
v_call: TRBV5-1
d_call: .
j_call: TRBJ2-7
clone_size: many

cdr3_aa: CSAKLDGSDEQYF
cdr3_nt: TGCAGTGCTAAACTAGATGGGAGTGATGAGCAGTACTTC
v_call: TRBV20-1
d_call: .
j_call: TRBJ2-7
clone_size: .

cdr3_aa: CASSQPREGQEQFF
cdr3_nt: TGCGCCAGCAGCCAACCCCGAGAGGGACAAGAGCAGTTCTTC
v_call: TRBV4-1
d_call: .
j_call: TRBJ2-1
clone_size: many

cdr3_aa: CASSVAETQYF
cdr3_nt: TGTGCCAGCAGCGTCGCAGAGACCCAGTACTTC
v_call: TRBV9
d_call: .
j_call: TRBJ2-5
clone_size: many

cdr3_aa: CASSEVRQYEQYF
cdr3_nt: TGTGCCAGCAGTGAGGTGAGACAGTACGAGCAGTACTTC
v_call: TRBV25-1
d_call: .
j_call: TRBJ2-7
clone_size: many

cdr3_aa: CASSFRLAGGDIQYF
cdr3_nt: TGCGCCAGCAGTTTTCGACTAGCGGGAGGCGACATTCAGTACTTC
v_call: TRBV5-1
d_call: TRBD2
j_call: TRBJ2-4
clone_size: many

cdr3_aa: CSARASGRVEQFF
cdr3_nt: TGCAGCGCTCGAGCTAGCGGGAGGGTTGAGCAGTTCTTC
v_call: TRBV29-1
d_call: TRBD2
j_call: TRBJ2-1
clone_size: many

cdr3_aa: CASSVNRVNTEAFF
cdr3_nt: TGTGCCAGCAGTGTCAACAGGGTGAACACTGAAGCTTTCTTT
v_call: TRBV6-1
d_call: .
j_call: TRBJ1-1
clone_size: many

cdr3_aa: CASSLDPGHCFF
cdr3_nt: TGTGCCAGCAGTTTAGATCCGGGACACTGTTTTTTT
v_call: TRBV12-3/TRBV12-4
d_call: .
j_call: TRBJ2-3
clone_size: .

cdr3_aa: CASRSGEIGNQPQHF
cdr3_nt: TGTGCCAGCCGATCCGGGGAAATCGGCAATCAGCCCCAGCATTTT
v_call: TRBV7-8
d_call: .
j_call: TRBJ1-5
clone_size: many